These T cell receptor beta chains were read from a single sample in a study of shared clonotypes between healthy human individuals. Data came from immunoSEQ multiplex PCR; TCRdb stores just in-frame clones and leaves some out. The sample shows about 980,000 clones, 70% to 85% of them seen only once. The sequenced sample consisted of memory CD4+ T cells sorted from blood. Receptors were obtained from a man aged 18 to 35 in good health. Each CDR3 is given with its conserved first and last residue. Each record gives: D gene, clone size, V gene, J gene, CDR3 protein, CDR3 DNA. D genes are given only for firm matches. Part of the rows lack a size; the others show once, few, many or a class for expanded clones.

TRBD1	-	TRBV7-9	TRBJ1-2	CASSPERGQENYGYTF	TGTGCCAGCAGCCCCGAGAGGGGGCAGGAGAACTATGGCTACACCTTC
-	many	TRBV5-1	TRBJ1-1	CASSDSANTEAFF	TGCGCCAGCTCGGACAGTGCGAACACTGAAGCTTTCTTT
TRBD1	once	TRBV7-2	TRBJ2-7	CASSTMTGYYEQYF	TGTGCCAGCAGCACCATGACAGGGTACTACGAGCAGTACTTC
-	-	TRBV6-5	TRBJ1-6	CASSYSRVSYNSPLHF	TGTGCCAGCAGTTACTCCAGGGTGTCCTATAATTCACCCCTCCACTTT
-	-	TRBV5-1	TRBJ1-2	CASSPGPANYGYTF	TGCGCCAGCAGCCCGGGACCTGCTAACTATGGCTACACCTTC
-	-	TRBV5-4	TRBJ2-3	CASSLFWGADTQYF	TGTGCCAGCAGCTTGTTCTGGGGCGCAGATACGCAGTATTTT
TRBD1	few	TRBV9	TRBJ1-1	CASSVDPAGTGGEAFF	TGTGCCAGCAGCGTAGACCCCGCGGGGACAGGGGGTGAAGCTTTCTTT
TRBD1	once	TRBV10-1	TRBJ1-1	CASSADRGAAFF	TGCGCCAGCAGCGCGGACAGGGGGGCAGCTTTCTTT
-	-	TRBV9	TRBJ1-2	CASSVGDYGYTF	TGTGCCAGCAGCGTAGGGGACTATGGCTACACCTTC
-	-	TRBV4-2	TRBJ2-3	CASSQGSFDSLTQYF	TGTGCCAGCAGCCAAGGAAGCTTCGACTCCCTTACGCAGTATTTT
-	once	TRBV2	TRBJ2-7	CASSLEGPRLSEQYF	TGTGCCAGCAGTCTGGAGGGACCCCGGTTATCGGAGCAGTACTTC
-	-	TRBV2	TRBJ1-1	CASLEWWVQGNTEAFF	TGTGCCAGCCTAGAGTGGTGGGTACAGGGGAACACTGAAGCTTTCTTT
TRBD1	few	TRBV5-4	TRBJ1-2	CASSLPGQGYGYTF	TGTGCCAGCAGCTTACCGGGACAGGGGTATGGCTACACCTTC
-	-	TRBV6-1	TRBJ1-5	CASSGLQLSSPQHF	TGTGCCAGCAGTGGGCTACAGCTTTCGTCGCCCCAGCATTTT
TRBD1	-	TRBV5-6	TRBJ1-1	CASSSRGYFGDTEAFF	TGTGCCAGCAGCTCCAGGGGGTATTTTGGGGACACTGAAGCTTTCTTT
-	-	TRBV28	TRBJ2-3	CASSQSGATDTQYF	TGTGCCAGCAGTCAGAGTGGGGCCACAGATACGCAGTATTTT
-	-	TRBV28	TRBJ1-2	CASRVGGPYGYTF	TGTGCCAGCAGGGTGGGGGGTCCCTATGGCTACACCTTC
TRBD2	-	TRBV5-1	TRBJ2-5	CASSRSGGLQETQYF	TGCGCCAGCAGCCGTAGCGGGGGGCTCCAAGAGACCCAGTACTTC
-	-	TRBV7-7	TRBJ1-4	CASSPGGATNEKLFF	TGTGCTAGCAGCCCCGGGGGGGCAACTAATGAAAAACTGTTTTTT
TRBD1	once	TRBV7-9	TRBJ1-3	CASSPVGTVNTIYF	TGTGCCAGCAGCCCAGTTGGGACAGTAAACACCATATATTTT
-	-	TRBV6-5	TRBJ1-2	CASISRPGDYGYTF	TGTGCCAGTATAAGCCGCCCAGGGGACTATGGCTACACCTTC
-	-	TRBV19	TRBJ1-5	CASKTGSHMSDQPQHF	TGTGCCAGTAAGACAGGATCCCATATGAGTGATCAGCCCCAGCATTTT
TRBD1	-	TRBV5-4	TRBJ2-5	CASSWLVGQGHETQYF	TGTGCCAGCAGCTGGCTGGTAGGACAGGGCCACGAGACCCAGTACTTC
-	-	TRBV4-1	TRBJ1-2	CASSQEFRVHYGYTF	TGCGCCAGCAGCCAAGAGTTTCGGGTACACTATGGCTACACCTTC
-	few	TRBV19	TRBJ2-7	CASSIEGWRGDYEQYF	TGTGCCAGTAGTATAGAGGGCTGGCGAGGGGACTACGAGCAGTACTTC
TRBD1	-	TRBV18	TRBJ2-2	CASSTGAMNTGELFF	TGTGCCAGCTCAACAGGGGCCATGAACACCGGGGAGCTGTTTTTT
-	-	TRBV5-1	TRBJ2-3	CASSFGLSTDTQYF	TGCGCCAGCAGCTTCGGACTGAGCACAGATACGCAGTATTTT
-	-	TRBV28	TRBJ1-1	CASSPQDLRTEAFF	TGTGCCAGCAGCCCCCAGGACCTTCGGACTGAAGCTTTCTTT
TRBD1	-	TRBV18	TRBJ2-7	CASSATGSISYEQYF	TGTGCCAGCTCAGCGACAGGGTCCATCTCCTACGAGCAGTACTTC
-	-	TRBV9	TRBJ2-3	CASSVGPAGTDTQYF	TGTGCCAGCAGCGTAGGTCCCGCCGGCACAGATACGCAGTATTTT
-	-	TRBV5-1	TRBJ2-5	CASSRGPAGREETQYF	TGCGCCAGCAGCCGGGGGCCCGCGGGCCGGGAAGAGACCCAGTACTTC
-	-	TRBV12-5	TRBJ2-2	CASAEVSAGELFF	TGTGCTAGTGCCGAAGTATCGGCCGGGGAGCTGTTTTTT
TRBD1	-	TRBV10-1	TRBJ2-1	CASSDLPRTGRIGEQFF	TGCGCCAGCAGTGACCTACCCCGGACAGGGCGCATAGGGGAGCAGTTCTTC
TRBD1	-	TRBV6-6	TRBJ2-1	CASSYSRDREGYEQFF	TGTGCCAGCAGTTACTCTCGGGACAGGGAAGGGTATGAGCAGTTCTTC
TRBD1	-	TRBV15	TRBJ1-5	CATSPRDSSNQPQHF	TGTGCCACCAGCCCAAGGGACAGTTCCAATCAGCCCCAGCATTTT
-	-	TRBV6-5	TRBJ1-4	CASSSGVIEEKLFF	TGTGCCAGCAGTTCGGGTGTAATAGAAGAAAAACTGTTTTTT
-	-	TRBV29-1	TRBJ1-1	CSVFRHQGTEAFF	TGCAGCGTTTTCCGACACCAGGGCACTGAAGCTTTCTTT
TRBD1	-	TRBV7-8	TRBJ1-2	CASSLRAGTENYGYTF	TGTGCCAGCAGCCTCAGAGCCGGGACAGAAAACTATGGCTACACCTTC
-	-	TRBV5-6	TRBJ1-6	CASSLGRPYYNSPLHF	TGTGCCAGCAGCTTAGGCCGCCCTTACTATAATTCACCCCTCCACTTT
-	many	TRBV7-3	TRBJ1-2	CASSQEDGYGYTF	TGTGCCAGCAGCCAAGAGGATGGGTATGGCTACACCTTC
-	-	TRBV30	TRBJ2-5	CAWSPRSGQETQYF	TGTGCCTGGAGCCCCAGATCAGGGCAGGAGACCCAGTACTTC
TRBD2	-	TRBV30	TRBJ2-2	CACPGWKRESTGELFF	TGTGCCTGCCCCGGGTGGAAGCGGGAGAGCACCGGGGAGCTGTTTTTT
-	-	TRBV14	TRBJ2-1	CASSSPGVPSYNEQFF	TGTGCCAGCAGCTCACCGGGGGTGCCCTCCTACAATGAGCAGTTCTTC
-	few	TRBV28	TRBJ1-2	CASSPNSYGYTF	TGTGCCAGCAGCCCCAACAGCTATGGCTACACCTTC
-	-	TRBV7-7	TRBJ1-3	CASSLRIGNTIYF	TGTGCTAGCAGCTTACGGATTGGAAACACCATATATTTT
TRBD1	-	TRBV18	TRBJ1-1	CASSQGQGGTEAFF	TGTGCCAGCTCACAGGGACAGGGGGGTACTGAAGCTTTCTTT
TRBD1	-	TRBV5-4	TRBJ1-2	CASSLSGTEKHGYTF	TGTGCCAGCAGCTTGTCCGGGACAGAAAAACATGGCTACACCTTC
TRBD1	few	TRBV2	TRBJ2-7	CASSLKGQTVREQYF	TGTGCCAGCAGCTTAAAGGGACAGACGGTGAGAGAGCAGTACTTC
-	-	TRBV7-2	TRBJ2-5	CASSLGSPPETQYF	TGTGCCAGCAGCTTGGGCTCGCCCCCTGAGACCCAGTACTTC
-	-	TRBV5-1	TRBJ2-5	CASSLGQIQETQYF	TGCGCCAGCAGCTTGGGGCAGATCCAAGAGACCCAGTACTTC
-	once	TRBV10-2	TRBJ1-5	CASTGHSNQPQHF	TGCGCCAGTACGGGACACTCCAATCAGCCCCAGCATTTT
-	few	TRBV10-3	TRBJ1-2	CAISAGDVGSYTF	TGTGCCATCAGTGCCGGGGACGTGGGTAGCTACACCTTC
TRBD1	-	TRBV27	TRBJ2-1	CASSSGDRGLDEQFF	TGTGCCAGCAGTTCCGGGGACAGGGGGCTGGATGAGCAGTTCTTC
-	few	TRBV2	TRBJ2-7	CASSVAARNEQYF	TGTGCCAGCAGTGTGGCTGCCAGGAACGAGCAGTACTTC
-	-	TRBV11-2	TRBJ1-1	CASSSTGGRQAFF	TGTGCCAGCAGCTCTACCGGGGGGAGACAAGCTTTCTTT
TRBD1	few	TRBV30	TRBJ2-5	CAWTRGTVSQETQYF	TGTGCCTGGACCAGGGGGACAGTCTCTCAAGAGACCCAGTACTTC
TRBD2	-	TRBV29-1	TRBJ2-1	CSVDGLAGGTYNEQFF	TGCAGCGTTGACGGACTAGCGGGAGGGACCTACAATGAGCAGTTCTTC